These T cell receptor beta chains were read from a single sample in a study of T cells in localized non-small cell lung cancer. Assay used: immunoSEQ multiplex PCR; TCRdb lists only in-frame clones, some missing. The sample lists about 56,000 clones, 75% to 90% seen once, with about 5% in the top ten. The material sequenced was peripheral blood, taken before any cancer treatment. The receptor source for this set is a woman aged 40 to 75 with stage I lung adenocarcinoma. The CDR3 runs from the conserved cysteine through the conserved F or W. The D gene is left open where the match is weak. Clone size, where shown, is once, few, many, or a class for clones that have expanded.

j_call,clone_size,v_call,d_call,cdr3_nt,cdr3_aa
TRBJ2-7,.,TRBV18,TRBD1,TGTGCCAGCTCGAGGACAGGGGGCATCGACGAGCAGTACTTC,CASSRTGGIDEQYF
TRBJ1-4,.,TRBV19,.,TGTGCCAGCCGCCCGGGACTAACTAATGAAAAACTGTTTTTT,CASRPGLTNEKLFF
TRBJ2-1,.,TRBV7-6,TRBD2,TGTGCCAGCAGCTCTTCCGTAGCGGGGAGCTCCTACAATGAGCAGTTCTTC,CASSSSVAGSSYNEQFF
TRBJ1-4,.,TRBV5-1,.,TGCGCCAGCAGCCCTGACCGGACTGAAAAACTGTTTTTT,CASSPDRTEKLFF
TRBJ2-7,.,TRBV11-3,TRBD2,TGTGCCAGCAGCCCGAATGGCGGGGGGGACATTGTCCAGTACTTC,CASSPNGGGDIVQYF
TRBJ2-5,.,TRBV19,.,TGTGCCAGTAGTATTAGGCTAGTACGAGAGACCCAGTACTTC,CASSIRLVRETQYF
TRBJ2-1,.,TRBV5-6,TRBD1,TGTGCCAGCAGCTTGGAATTTAGGGGGCTAGGAAATGAGCAGTTCTTC,CASSLEFRGLGNEQFF
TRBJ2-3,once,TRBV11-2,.,TGTGCCAGCAGCTCAAAGGGTGGCAGCACAGATACGCAGTATTTT,CASSSKGGSTDTQYF
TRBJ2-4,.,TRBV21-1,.,TGTGCCAGCATCTCAAGACTAGCCAAAAACATTCAGTACTTC,CASISRLAKNIQYF
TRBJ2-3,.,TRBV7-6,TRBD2,TGTGCCAGCAGCTTAGGGGAGGGCGCAGATACGCAGTATTTT,CASSLGEGADTQYF
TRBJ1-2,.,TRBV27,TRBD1,TGTGCCAGATCCAGACGACAGGGAACGCTCTATGGCTACACCTTC,CARSRRQGTLYGYTF
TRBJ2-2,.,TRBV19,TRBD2,TGTGCCAGCAGGACTAGCGGGGGGAGTAGTACCGGGGAGCTGTTTTTT,CASRTSGGSSTGELFF
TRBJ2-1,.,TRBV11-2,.,TGTGCCAGCAGCTTAGATTGGGGCAGCGAGCAGTTCTTC,CASSLDWGSEQFF
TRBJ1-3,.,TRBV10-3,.,TGTGCCATCAGTGAGTCGGCAGGTCCGAGCTCTGGAAACACCATATATTTT,CAISESAGPSSGNTIYF
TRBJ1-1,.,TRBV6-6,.,TGTGCCAGCAGTTACGCATCACAGGGAGGGACTGAAGCTTTCTTT,CASSYASQGGTEAFF
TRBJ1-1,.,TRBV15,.,TGTGCCACCAGCAGGACAGTGAACACTGAAGCTTTCTTT,CATSRTVNTEAFF
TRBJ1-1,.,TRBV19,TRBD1,TGTGCCAGTAGCCCCAACAGGGGTTTTATTCCTGAAGCTTTCTTT,CASSPNRGFIPEAFF
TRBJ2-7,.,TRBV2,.,TGTGCCAGCAATCTCAAAGGGACCTACGAGCAGTACTTC,CASNLKGTYEQYF
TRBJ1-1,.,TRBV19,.,TGTGCCAGTAGTATTATGGGGGGGAACACTGAAGCTTTCTTT,CASSIMGGNTEAFF
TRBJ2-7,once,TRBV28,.,TGTGCCAGCAGGTCGACAGGCTACTACGAGCAGTACTTC,CASRSTGYYEQYF
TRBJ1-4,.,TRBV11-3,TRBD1,TGTGCCAGCAGGTTGCCCGAGACAGGGACTAATGAAAAACTGTTTTTT,CASRLPETGTNEKLFF
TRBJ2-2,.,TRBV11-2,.,TGTGCCAGCAGCTCAATAGCGTCCGGGGAGCTGTTTTTT,CASSSIASGELFF
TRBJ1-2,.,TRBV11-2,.,TGTGCCAGCAGCCTGGACACCCTTGGCTACACCTTC,CASSLDTLGYTF
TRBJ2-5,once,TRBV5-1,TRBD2,TGCGCCAGCAGCGTCGGCGAGCGGGGGGGAAGTCTGCAAGAGACCCAGTACTTC,CASSVGERGGSLQETQYF
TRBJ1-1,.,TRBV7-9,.,TGTGCCAGCAGCCGGGCAGGATCGGGCACTGAAGCTTTCTTT,CASSRAGSGTEAFF
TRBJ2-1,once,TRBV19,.,TGTGCCAGTAGTATAGTAGCGGCCTACAATGAGCAGTTCTTC,CASSIVAAYNEQFF
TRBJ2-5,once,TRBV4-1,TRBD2,TGCGCCAGCAGCCCCGCGTGGGCTAGCGGGGATAAGAGTTGGTACTTC,CASSPAWASGDKSWYF
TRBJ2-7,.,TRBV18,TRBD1,TGTGCCAGCTCCCGGCAGAAGGACAGGGGACCTTCCTACGAGCAGTACTTC,CASSRQKDRGPSYEQYF
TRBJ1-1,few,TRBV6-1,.,TGTGCCAGCCCCCGGGGGATGAACACTGAAGCTTTCTTT,CASPRGMNTEAFF
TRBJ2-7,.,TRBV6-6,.,TGTGCCAGCAGCCTGATTTCACCGGACGTTGCCTACGAGCAGTACTTC,CASSLISPDVAYEQYF
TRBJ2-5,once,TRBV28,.,TGTGCCAGCAGTTTTCATAAGGGGCTTTACCAAGAGACCCAGTACTTC,CASSFHKGLYQETQYF